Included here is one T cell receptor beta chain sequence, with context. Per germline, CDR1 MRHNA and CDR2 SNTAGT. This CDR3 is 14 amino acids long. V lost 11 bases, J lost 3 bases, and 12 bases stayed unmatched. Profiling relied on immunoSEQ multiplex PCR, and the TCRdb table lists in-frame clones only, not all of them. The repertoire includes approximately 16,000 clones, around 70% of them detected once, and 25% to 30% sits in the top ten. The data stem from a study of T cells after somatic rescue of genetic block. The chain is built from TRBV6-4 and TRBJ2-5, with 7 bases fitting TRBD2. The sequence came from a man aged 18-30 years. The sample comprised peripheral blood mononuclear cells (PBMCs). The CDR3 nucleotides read TGTGCCGGACTTACTGGACTAGGTGAAGAGACCCAGTACTTC. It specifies CAGLTGLGEETQYF.